This entry lists 28 T cell receptor beta chains sequenced from one sample in a study of cytotoxic CD8 clonotypes in ibrutinib-treated CLL. The repertoire was sequenced with immunoSEQ multiplex PCR; TCRdb's copy has only in-frame clones and lacks some. The table includes roughly 220,000 clones, roughly three quarters detected once. Here the sequenced sample was PBMCs, taken after 12 months of ibrutinib treatment. These TCRs come from a human donor with chronic lymphocytic leukemia.

This rearrangement joins TRBV19 to TRBJ1-2, with no clear D. Trimming stripped 7 bases from V and 5 bases from J, with 14 bases between. CDR3 length equals 13 residues. Per the germline V gene, CDR1 is LNHDA and CDR2 is SQIVND (reference sequence). CDR3 sequence (DNA): TGTGCCAGTATGGGAAGGGTTGGATATGGCTACACCTTC. Residues: CASMGRVGYGYTF.

The table lists this clone with a few counts. This chain's CDR3 is CASSLLGRSDEKLFF. In nucleotides, the CDR3 is TGCGCCAGCAGCTTGTTGGGGAGATCCGATGAAAAACTGTTTTTT. This chain links TRBV5-1 with TRBJ1-4, with D uncertain. Between the trimmed V and J ends, which lost 1 base and 6 bases, there was a span of 13 bases. Germline V gene lookup returns CDR1 SGHRS and CDR2 YFSETQ. This CDR3 is 15 amino acids long.

The sample holds a few counts of this clone. DNA for the CDR3: TGTGCCAGCAGCTTTGGCGGGGGGAGCGAGCAGTACTTC. Amino acid sequence: CASSFGGGSEQYF. V and J are TRBV5-4 and TRBJ2-7; TRBD2 agrees at 8 bases. Trimming took 2 bases from V and 6 from J; bases not matched to a gene: 4. The CDR3 length is 13 residues. Germline V gives CDR1 SGHNT, CDR2 YYREEE (reference sequence).

The chain employs TRBV19 and TRBJ1-1; 7 bases agree with TRBD1. The V gene's germline CDR1 is LNHDA and CDR2 SQIVND (reference sequence). The CDR3 is 13 residues long. Losses at the gene ends were 7 bases for V and 4 bases for J; bases not matched to a gene: 6. CDR3 protein: CASTRQGFTEAFF. The CDR3 region has the DNA TGTGCCAGTACCCGACAGGGATTCACTGAAGCTTTCTTT.

The rearrangement uses TRBV5-4 and TRBJ1-4, with D unresolved. Germline CDR1 reads SGHNT; CDR2 reads YYREEE (reference sequence). V was pared by 0 bases and J by 1 base, with 10 bases between. The CDR3 is 16 amino acids. The CDR3 DNA is TGTGCCAGCAGCTTGGGGGCAGGAGGAACTAATGAAAAACTGTTTTTT. It translates to CASSLGAGGTNEKLFF.

The chain joins TRBV9 to TRBJ1-5; D not certain. Trimming took off 3 bases at V and 7 bases at J, with 14 bases between the two ends. The germline V gene has CDR1 SGDLS and CDR2 YYNGEE. The CDR3 sequence is 14 residues long. The CDR3, as DNA: TGTGCCAGCAGCGAAAGTAGTAGCGAGCAGCCCCAGCATTTT. This translates into CASSESSSEQPQHF.

The chain recombines TRBV10-2 with TRBJ1-5; 7 nucleotides line up with TRBD1. J lost 2 bases, V lost 5 bases, and 6 bases had no gene match. CDR3 length: 15 residues. The germline gives CDR1 WSHSY, CDR2 SAAADI. The CDR3 DNA reads as TGCGCCAGCAGTCTGACAGGGTTCGGCAATCAGCCCCAGCATTTT. Protein product: CASSLTGFGNQPQHF.

The V gene is TRBV4-1, the J gene TRBJ2-3; D is uncertain. Germline-derived CDR1 and CDR2 are MGHRA and YSYEKL. The V and J ends lost 3 bases and 2 bases respectively, with 6 bases between them. The CDR3 length is 13 residues. The CDR3 DNA reads as TGCGCCAGCAGCCAGCGTACCACAGATACGCAGTATTTT. This codes for CASSQRTTDTQYF.

The sample holds a few counts of this clone. The gene calls are TRBV9 and TRBJ1-6; D remains unclear. Trimming took 4 bases from V and 6 from J, leaving 17 bases between them. Germline lookup yields CDR1 SGDLS and CDR2 YYNGEE. This CDR3 has 16 amino acids. The CDR3 reads CASSTRTGSGNSPLHF. For the CDR3, the DNA is TGTGCCAGCAGCACCCGGACCGGGTCTGGTAATTCACCCCTCCACTTT.

This rearrangement joins TRBV14 to TRBJ1-4; no firm D call. Trimming left V 2 bases short and J 7 bases short, with 11 bases between. Germline values: CDR1 SGHDN, CDR2 FVKESK. The CDR3 totals 14 residues. In DNA, the CDR3 is TGTGCCAGCAGCCAACCGGGCACTGGTGAAAAACTGTTTTTT. This encodes CASSQPGTGEKLFF.

The chain uses TRBV5-1 and TRBJ2-7, with TRBD1 identical over 7 bases. The V gene's germline CDR1 is SGHRS and CDR2 YFSETQ. The length of the CDR3 is 13 residues. The V segment lost 4 bases and the J segment 3 bases; nucleotides outside the gene matches: 4. CDR3 sequence reads: CASSLGQIYEQYF. For the CDR3, the DNA is TGCGCCAGCAGCCTGGGACAGATCTACGAGCAGTACTTC.

The gene calls are TRBV30 and TRBJ1-5; D is unclear. Trimming cost V 2 bases and J 4 bases, with 12 bases left between them. Germline loops: CDR1 GTSNPN, CDR2 SVGIG (reference sequence). The CDR3 totals 14 residues. In DNA, the CDR3 is TGTGCCTGGAGTTTATCGTCGGGTAATCAGCCCCAGCATTTT. The encoded protein is CAWSLSSGNQPQHF.

In its sample, this clone was seen once. The rearrangement joins TRBV4-3 to TRBJ2-1; TRBD2 matches at 13 bases. V was pared by 2 bases and J by 11 bases, with 12 bases of the junction left unmatched. The CDR3 contains 17 residues. The germline gives CDR1 LGHNA, CDR2 YSLEER. The CDR3 loop is CASSQSPGTSGIIQQFF. CDR3 DNA sequence: TGCGCCAGCAGCCAATCCCCCGGGACTAGCGGGATCATTCAGCAGTTCTTC.

This clone has only a few counts. The V and J genes are TRBV6-6 and TRBJ1-5; 8 positions agree with TRBD1. This CDR3 spans 16 amino acids. Germline CDR1 is MNHNY and CDR2 is SVGAGI (reference sequence). V shed 6 bases and J 7 bases; nucleotides not matched to a gene: 14. The DNA of the CDR3 is TGTGCCAGCAGATCCCAGGGTACAGGGGGTGGGCAGCCCCAGCATTTT. Encoded protein: CASRSQGTGGGQPQHF.

The chain is built from TRBV9 and TRBJ2-2; 9 bases line up with TRBD2. The CDR3 has 17 amino acids. CDR1 is SGDLS and CDR2 is YYNGEE in the germline V gene. V gave up 4 bases and J gave up 4 bases; unmatched junction bases: 11. The CDR3: CASSQGTSRSGTGELFF. The CDR3 DNA is TGTGCCAGCAGCCAAGGGACTAGCCGGTCGGGCACCGGGGAGCTGTTTTTT.

Concerning this clone itself: Other DNA sequences in the sample encode the same CDR3. The V gene is TRBV19, the J gene TRBJ2-2, with D uncertain. Trimming cost V 1 base and J 1 base, with 7 bases left between them. The CDR3 is 15 residues long. The germline V gene has CDR1 LNHDA and CDR2 SQIVND (reference sequence). The CDR3 here is CASSIGSVNTGELFF. DNA for the CDR3: TGTGCCAGTAGTATAGGTTCAGTGAACACCGGGGAGCTGTTTTTT.

The rearrangement uses TRBV18 and TRBJ1-1, with TRBD1 identical over 7 bases. The CDR3 sequence is 14 residues long. V shed 3 bases, J shed 1 base, and the junction held 2 bases outside the gene matches. Germline V gives CDR1 KGHSH, CDR2 LQKENI. The CDR3 coding sequence is TGTGCCAGCTCACCTGGACAGGAGAACACTGAAGCTTTCTTT. Translating gives CASSPGQENTEAFF.

CDR3 bases: TGCGCCAGCAGCTCCTTAGGTGGCAGTGACTATGGCTACACCTTC. This codes for CASSSLGGSDYGYTF. The rearrangement links TRBV5-1 to TRBJ1-2; D remains unclear. Germline V gives CDR1 SGHRS, CDR2 YFSETQ. This CDR3 comprises 15 residues. V was trimmed by 3 bases and J by 3 bases, leaving 15 bases between them.

This clone appeared a few times. The chain employs TRBV30 and TRBJ1-3; unclear D gene. Per the germline V gene, CDR1 is GTSNPN and CDR2 is SVGIG (reference sequence). The V end lost 0 bases, the J end lost 0 bases, and 6 bases lay between the germline ends. This CDR3 has 14 residues. The CDR3, as DNA: TGTGCCTGGAGTGTTGCCACCTCTGGAAACACCATATATTTT. Encoded protein: CAWSVATSGNTIYF.

The V gene is TRBV7-9, the J gene TRBJ1-1; tentatively, D is TRBD1 (5 bases). Trimming took 5 bases from V and 8 from J, leaving 21 bases between them. The CDR3 length is 15 residues. Germline V gene data show CDR1 as SEHNR and CDR2 as FQNEAQ (reference sequence). The CDR3 loop reads CASSLSPRDFTEAFF. CDR3 nucleotide sequence: TGTGCCAGCAGCCTATCTCCCCGGGACTTCACGGAAGCTTTCTTT.

The V call is TRBV7-2, the J call TRBJ1-2; tentatively, D is TRBD1 (6 bases). Germline CDR1 is SGHTA and CDR2 is FQGNSA. This CDR3 comprises 16 residues. V lost 1 base to trimming and J lost 0 bases, with 12 bases between them. DNA of the CDR3: TGTGCCAGCAGCTTAGGAGGAACAGGGACTAACTATGGCTACACCTTC. Amino acids: CASSLGGTGTNYGYTF. The entire variable domain, with the rest obtained from reference TRBV7-2 and TRBJ1-2, is as follows: GAGVSQSPSNKVTEKGKDVELRCDPISGHTALYWYRQSLGQGLEFLIYFQGNSAPDKSGLPSDRFSAERTGGSVSTLTIQRTQQEDSAVYLCASSLGGTGTNYGYTFGSGTRLTVV.

V and J are TRBV18 and TRBJ1-5; D not resolved. V lost 4 bases and J lost 5, with 18 bases in between. There are 16 residues in the CDR3. The germline CDR1 and CDR2 sequences are KGHSH and LQKENI. The CDR3 is CASSLLGSNGDQPQHF. Written as DNA, the CDR3 is TGTGCCAGCTCACTACTTGGGAGTAACGGGGATCAGCCCCAGCATTTT.

V and J are TRBV27 and TRBJ2-2; D call uncertain. Trimming pared 6 bases from V and 0 bases from J, leaving 11 bases between. CDR1 and CDR2 from the germline V gene are MNHEY and SMNVEV (reference sequence). This CDR3 region has 15 residues. This chain's CDR3 is CASSQAMANTGELFF. The CDR3 bases are TGTGCCAGCAGCCAAGCTATGGCGAACACCGGGGAGCTGTTTTTT.

In the case of this clone: The sample contains more than one DNA sequence encoding this CDR3. V usage is TRBV7-9 and J usage is TRBJ2-7, with TRBD1 matching 9 bases. CDR3 length: 14 amino acids. CDR1 SEHNR and CDR2 FQNEAQ come from the germline V gene (reference sequence). The V segment lost 5 bases and the J segment 4 bases; nucleotides outside the gene matches: 6. The CDR3, as DNA: TGTGCCAGCAGCCCGGGGGACAGGGCGTACGAGCAGTACTTC. Its translation is CASSPGDRAYEQYF.

This sequence joins TRBV7-2 and TRBJ2-1; D is unresolved. CDR1 is SGHTA, CDR2 FQGNSA, per germline. V was shortened by 4 bases and J by 7 bases, with 11 bases between the two germline ends. This CDR3 is 13 amino acids long. The CDR3 DNA reads TGTGCCAGCAGCTCCCCTATAGTTAATGAGCAGTTCTTC. This gives the protein CASSSPIVNEQFF.

In this sample, this clone turned up once. The chain has TRBV7-6 and TRBJ1-4; the match to TRBD1 covers 7 bases. V gave up 6 bases and J gave up 4 bases; unmatched junction bases: 5. Looked up from germline, CDR1 is SGHVS and CDR2 is FNYEAQ. The CDR3 has 14 residues. The CDR3 nucleotides read TGTGCCAGCAGACTGGGACAGCTTAATGAAAAACTGTTTTTT. Its translation is CASRLGQLNEKLFF.

This sequence joins TRBV28 and TRBJ2-3; 9 positions agree with TRBD1. The germline gives CDR1 MDHEN, CDR2 SYDVKM. The CDR3 runs 16 residues. V gave up 8 bases and J gave up 4 bases; unmatched junction bases: 13. CDR3 residues: CASGSTGTGSPDTQYF. Written as DNA, the CDR3 is TGTGCCAGCGGAAGCACCGGGACAGGGTCGCCAGATACGCAGTATTTT.

J is TRBJ1-6 and V is TRBV7-3, with TRBD1 matching 8 bases. CDR1 and CDR2 (germline): SGHTA, FQGTGA. There are 16 residues in the CDR3. With V trimmed by 4 bases and J by 4 bases, 6 bases remained unmatched. CDR3 amino acids: CASSSSTGAYNSPLHF. CDR3 DNA sequence: TGTGCCAGCAGCTCCTCGACAGGGGCTTATAATTCACCCCTCCACTTT. The entire variable domain, with the rest obtained from reference TRBV7-3 and TRBJ1-6, is as follows: GAGVSQTPSNKVTEKGKYVELRCDPISGHTALYWYRQSLGQGPEFLIYFQGTGAADDSGLPNDRFFAVRPEGSVSTLKIQRTERGDSAVYLCASSSSTGAYNSPLHFGNGTRLTVT.